This T cell receptor beta chain was identified in a study of T cell responses to AZD1222 COVID-19 vaccine (dated by TCRdb to the early 2020s). A note on the overall study: A total of approximately 230 trial participants underwent TCR sequencing, of whom roughly 210 received two doses of AZD1222 and about 26 received two doses of the MenACWY control vaccine. Enrollment into the trials was organized by age into subgroups of 18-55, 56-69 and 70-plus years, and those subgroups contained about 160, 30 and 59 TCR-sequenced participants, respectively.

The CDR3 regions of human TCRbeta chains were subjected to immunosequencing. The study's own analysis went as follows. TCRs in the repertoires were matched against a reference library of SARS-CoV-2-specific TCRs that had been generated with the MIRA antigen-specificity platform. Breadth was defined as the fraction of unique TCRs that were SARS-CoV-2-associated. Depth was defined as the fraction of total T cells that were SARS-CoV-2-associated. Using the MIRA data, each spike-specific TCR was mapped to the spike region that the TCR reacts to and placed in a CD4 or CD8 class. Log10-transformed breadth and depth values were compared by one-way ANOVA with Sidak's multiple comparisons tests. What TCRdb holds here is the immuneACCESS table cut down to in-frame rearrangements. Part of the clones is not present; checked against another copy, under half of the missing clones reflect an unresolved V gene, and the others are unexplained. Clone size and V and J calls were adopted from that table, with D and trimming inferred from the DNA. The table for this sample lists 100,000 to 150,000 clones; more than 75% of them were counted only once. In total, the top ten clones hold 0.9% to 1.2% of the sample.

In regard to this clone: Its antigen has not been determined. No base quality values were provided; no much bigger clone lies one nucleotide off.

Study-wide conclusions, independent of this receptor: Participants were mostly white British, with more females than males. The authors suggested clonal diversity may have been underestimated. Conclusions about previously exposed vaccinees are limited because only a handful of AZD1222 recipients were SARS-CoV-2 seropositive at baseline. No day 14 peak-response samples were available, so repertoires were characterized only after the peak T cell response. CD4 TCRs associated with the vaccine covered the entire spike protein, and the dominant responses were in regions 160-218 and 743-854. The 56-69-year group was small, and its depth increase did not reach significance, likely because of low power. Spike-specific TCR breadth and depth rose significantly after two AZD1222 doses compared with day 0 and with MenACWY recipients. Reportedly, almost half of the unique spike-specific TCRs recognized epitopes lying outside the regions that are mutated in the B.1.351 and B.1.1.7 variants.

Its CDR3 holds 13 amino acids, cysteine through phenylalanine. Only the CDR3 DNA is retained, 39 bases long and in frame from the first base. The V end loses 7 bases and the J end loses 11 bases, and a stretch of 20 bases separates them. CDR1 SNHLY and CDR2 FYNNEI are derived from the germline V gene. The meaning of the sample's time point label: about 28 days (+/-7) after the second vaccine dose. AZD1222 recipients whose second dose came at about 4 weeks and those whose second dose came at about 12 weeks were combined into one group, since spike-specific TCR depth and breadth did not differ between the two schedules. Vaccinee samples were obtained from the UK trials COV001 and COV002, which included a single-blind randomized controlled phase 2/3 trial of AZD1222 (ChAdOx1 nCoV-19) in healthy adults. For TCRbeta chain sequencing, PBMC samples from trial participants were taken at day 0 and at day 28 after the second dose.

The source material was peripheral blood, sampled 28 days after the second AZD1222 dose. This clonotype was obtained from an adult who received the AZD1222 COVID-19 vaccine. The V gene is TRBV2 and the J gene is TRBJ1-1; TRBD1 might be the D gene, on 5 matching bases. The DNA is TGTGCCAGCACCGTAGACGGGGGACCCGCGGCTTTCTTT. Its coded protein is CASTVDGGPAAFF.